These 25 T cell receptor beta chains were all obtained from the same sample, sequenced in a study of T cell repertoires in ileal Crohn's disease. TCRdb's table, derived via immunoSEQ multiplex PCR, lists solely in-frame clones and lacks some. The sample has approximately 12,000 clones; over 60% are singletons. The specimen sequenced was ileal tissue. Every receptor here comes from an adult with Crohn's disease.

The chain is built from TRBV6-5 and TRBJ1-4; 9 bases match TRBD1. J lost 7 bases, V lost 2 bases, and 2 bases had no gene match. The CDR3 has 14 amino acids. Per germline, CDR1 MNHEY and CDR2 SVGAGI. CDR3 nucleotide sequence: TGTGCCAGCAGTTACGGGACAGGGTTTGAAAAACTGTTTTTT. As protein: CASSYGTGFEKLFF.

The J gene is TRBJ2-5, the V gene TRBV5-6; 7 bases are a match to TRBD1. The DNA end favors TRBJ2-7, so the J call may be wrong. The CDR3 is 17 residues long. The germline V gene encodes CDR1 SGHDT and CDR2 YYEEEE. CDR3 protein: CASSLVGTETFSYEQYF. As DNA, the CDR3 is TGTGCCAGCAGCTTGGTAGGGACAGAGACATTCTCCTACGAGCAGTACTTC.

The gene calls are TRBV27 and TRBJ1-5; D gene unclear. The germline V gene encodes CDR1 MNHEY and CDR2 SMNVEV (reference sequence). The CDR3 consists of 13 residues. V was trimmed by 4 bases and J by 12 bases, leaving 16 bases between them. The CDR3 sequence: CASSSQSEVFQHF. CDR3 DNA: TGTGCCAGCAGTTCCCAATCAGAGGTTTTCCAGCATTTT.

The gene calls are TRBV7-2 and TRBJ2-2; 9 nucleotides line up with TRBD2. Germline V gene data show CDR1 as SGHTA and CDR2 as FQGNSA. The CDR3 totals 17 residues. With V trimmed by 0 bases and J by 3 bases, 5 bases remained unmatched. The CDR3 loop is CASSLAASGVYTGELFF. The CDR3 DNA reads TGTGCCAGCAGCTTAGCAGCTAGCGGGGTATACACCGGGGAGCTGTTTTTT. The variable domain in full, with the rest retrieved from reference TRBV7-2 and TRBJ2-2, is GAGVSQSPSNKVTEKGKDVELRCDPISGHTALYWYRQSLGQGLEFLIYFQGNSAPDKSGLPSDRFSAERTGGSVSTLTIQRTQQEDSAVYLCASSLAASGVYTGELFFGEGSRLTVL.

The chain couples TRBV2 to TRBJ2-4, with 8 bases fitting TRBD1. Germline V gives CDR1 SNHLY, CDR2 FYNNEI. The CDR3 covers 13 residues. The V segment lost 8 bases and the J segment 0 bases; nucleotides outside the gene matches: 0. CDR3 in amino acids: CASGTGAKNIQYF. In DNA form, the CDR3 reads TGTGCCAGCGGGACAGGAGCCAAAAACATTCAGTACTTC.

This clone has just a few counts. V is TRBV4-2 and J is TRBJ2-1, with 7 bases identical to TRBD2. The CDR3 is 17 amino acids. The V segment lost 3 bases and the J segment 7 bases; nucleotides outside the gene matches: 15. From germline, CDR1 is LGHNA and CDR2 YNFKEQ. CDR3 loop: CASSQNTGTTIRNEQFF. The CDR3 nucleotides are TGTGCCAGCAGCCAGAATACCGGGACTACTATAAGGAATGAGCAGTTCTTC.

This chain uses TRBV11-2 with TRBJ2-3, with D possibly matching TRBD1 (6 bases). This CDR3 is built from 14 residues. Per germline, CDR1 SGHAT and CDR2 FQNNGV. V lost 0 bases, J lost 3 bases, and 7 bases lay in between. CDR3 protein: CASSLDTGTDTQYF. CDR3 sequence (DNA): TGTGCCAGCAGCTTAGATACAGGGACAGATACGCAGTATTTT.

The V gene is TRBV5-4, the J gene TRBJ2-5; the match to TRBD2 covers 12 bases. The J segment lost 4 bases and the V segment lost 4 bases, leaving 8 bases of the junction unmatched. Germline V gene lookup returns CDR1 SGHNT and CDR2 YYREEE (reference sequence). The CDR3 has 16 residues. The CDR3 DNA reads TGTGCCAGCAGCATTCGACTAGCGGGGGTCGGAGAGACCCAGTACTTC. This encodes CASSIRLAGVGETQYF.

This rearrangement joins TRBV6-5 to TRBJ1-4; maybe TRBD1 (6 bases). V lost 6 bases and J lost 6, with 17 bases in between. The germline gives CDR1 MNHEY, CDR2 SVGAGI. The CDR3 length is 15 residues. This CDR3 is CASSIGTGPHEKLFF. Written as DNA, the CDR3 is TGTGCCAGCAGCATTGGCACAGGGCCGCATGAAAAACTGTTTTTT.

The CDR3 is CASSVAGGGNYEQYF. For the CDR3, the DNA is TGTGCCAGCAGCGTGGCGGGCGGGGGGAACTACGAGCAGTACTTC. The chain has TRBV6-5 and TRBJ2-7; 8 bases agree with TRBD2. CDR3 size: 15 residues. Trimming removed 6 bases from V and 3 bases from J; junction bases left unmatched: 10. CDR1 is MNHEY and CDR2 is SVGAGI in the germline V gene.

V and J are TRBV7-2 and TRBJ1-2; TRBD1 agrees at 7 bases. Losses at the gene ends were 3 bases for V and 4 bases for J; bases not matched to a gene: 17. This CDR3 contains 18 residues. Germline V gene lookup returns CDR1 SGHTA and CDR2 FQGNSA. The CDR3 DNA follows: TGTGCCAGCAGCTTCCGGGCGTCTAGGAGGGGGCGCGTCTATGGCTACACCTTC. Protein: CASSFRASRRGRVYGYTF.

The chain combines TRBV2 with TRBJ1-1, with D perhaps matching TRBD1 (6 bases). Germline V lookup: CDR1 SNHLY, CDR2 FYNNEI. This CDR3 has 14 amino acids. Trimming removed 5 bases from V and 2 bases from J, with 12 bases in between. The CDR3 DNA reads TGTGCCAGCAGTAAGGACAGATTTAACACTGAAGCTTTCTTT. Translating it yields CASSKDRFNTEAFF.

The chain carries TRBV19 and TRBJ1-1; possible D gene TRBD1, 6 bases. Trimming removed 7 bases from V and 5 bases from J, with 17 bases in between. This CDR3 spans 14 amino acids. CDR1 and CDR2 (germline): LNHDA, SQIVND (reference sequence). The CDR3 coding sequence is TGTGCCAGTACCTCGTTGGGGGCTGGAACTGAAGCTTTCTTT. It is translated as CASTSLGAGTEAFF. The full variable domain, completed using reference TRBV19 and TRBJ1-1, is DGGITQSPKYLFRKEGQNVTLSCEQNLNHDAMYWYRQDPGQGLRLIYYSQIVNDFQKGDIAEGYSVSREKKESFPLTVTSAQKNPTAFYLCASTSLGAGTEAFFGQGTRLTVV.

The rearrangement uses TRBV4-1 and TRBJ1-5; D is unclear. Trimming removed 4 bases at V and 0 bases at J, with 16 bases between. Germline lookup yields CDR1 MGHRA and CDR2 YSYEKL. The CDR3 spans 17 residues. The CDR3 reads CASSLSPWQNSNQPQHF. The CDR3 DNA follows: TGCGCCAGCAGCCTCTCCCCCTGGCAGAATAGCAATCAGCCCCAGCATTTT.

The rearrangement links TRBV5-1 to TRBJ2-5, with D perhaps TRBD2 (5 bases). CDR3 length: 14 residues. Germline lookup yields CDR1 SGHRS and CDR2 YFSETQ. V gave up 7 bases and J gave up 2 bases, with 15 bases separating them. CDR3 in DNA: TGCGCCAGCGGGGAGAAGGAGAATCAAGAGACCCAGTACTTC. Amino acids: CASGEKENQETQYF. The full variable domain, in which reference TRBV5-1 and TRBJ2-5 provide the parts outside the CDR3, is KAGVTQTPRYLIKTRGQQVTLSCSPISGHRSVSWYQQTPGQGLQFLFEYFSETQRNKGNFPGRFSGRQFSNSRSEMNVSTLELGDSALYLCASGEKENQETQYFGPGTRLLVL.

V is TRBV6-4 and J is TRBJ2-2; D not resolved. The CDR3 runs 13 residues. The germline V gene has CDR1 MRHNA and CDR2 SNTAGT. The germline V and J ends were trimmed by 5 bases and 3 bases, with 7 bases remaining between them. The CDR3 DNA reads as TGTGCCAGCAGTCCCCAGGACACCGGGGAGCTGTTTTTT. It is translated as CASSPQDTGELFF.

This clone appeared once. The chain has TRBV9 and TRBJ2-1; 9 nucleotides agree with TRBD1. Germline CDR1 reads SGDLS; CDR2 reads YYNGEE. The CDR3 is 15 amino acids. Trimming at V came to 3 bases and at J to 10 bases, leaving 11 bases not matched to a gene. The chain's CDR3 is CASSDPGTGTGEQFF. The CDR3 DNA reads TGTGCCAGCAGCGATCCCGGGACAGGGACGGGCGAGCAGTTCTTC.

The J gene is TRBJ1-6, the V gene TRBV7-2, with D unresolved. This CDR3 has 14 residues. V gave up 5 bases and J gave up 5 bases, with 10 bases separating them. Germline V gene sequence: CDR1 SGHTA, CDR2 FQGNSA. CDR3 region: CASSPRGDNSPLHF. The CDR3 DNA reads as TGTGCCAGCAGCCCTCGCGGGGATAATTCACCCCTCCACTTT.

The chain uses TRBV7-6 and TRBJ2-3, with 8 bases that match TRBD2. This CDR3 is built from 19 residues. With 2 bases clipped from V and 1 base from J, the junction kept 14 bases outside the gene matches. Per germline, CDR1 SGHVS and CDR2 FNYEAQ. The CDR3 is CASSLTPAGATAGTDTQYF. The CDR3 DNA reads as TGTGCCAGCAGCTTAACTCCAGCGGGGGCTACGGCGGGCACAGATACGCAGTATTTT.

The CDR3, as DNA: TGTGCCAGCAGCAGGGGACAGGGCTGGTCTGGAAACACCATATATTTT. The encoded protein is CASSRGQGWSGNTIYF. This sequence joins TRBV7-2 and TRBJ1-3, with TRBD1 identical over 9 bases. In germline, CDR1 is SGHTA, CDR2 FQGNSA. After removal of 5 bases from V and 1 base from J, the junction contained 6 bases not matched to a gene. The CDR3 has 16 residues. The variable domain in full, with the rest retrieved from reference TRBV7-2 and TRBJ1-3, is GAGVSQSPSNKVTEKGKDVELRCDPISGHTALYWYRQSLGQGLEFLIYFQGNSAPDKSGLPSDRFSAERTGGSVSTLTIQRTQQEDSAVYLCASSRGQGWSGNTIYFGEGSWLTVV.

The chain employs TRBV28 and TRBJ2-1; D is ambiguous. The length of the CDR3 is 12 residues. V was clipped by 9 bases and J by 8 bases, with 14 bases between them. CDR1 is MDHEN, CDR2 SYDVKM, per germline. As DNA, the CDR3 is TGTGCCAGTGGCATTGTACGGGATGAGCAGTTCTTC. Translation: CASGIVRDEQFF.

The chain uses TRBV10-3 and TRBJ2-3, with 11 bases identical to TRBD1. Trimming cost V 10 bases and J 2 bases; bases outside gene matches: 5. Germline V lookup: CDR1 ENHRY, CDR2 SYGVKD. The CDR3 runs to 14 residues. The CDR3 protein is CATRTGGVTDTQYF. CDR3 sequence (DNA): TGTGCCACCAGGACAGGGGGCGTCACAGATACGCAGTATTTT.

This clone was counted a few times. This chain joins TRBV4-3 and TRBJ1-1; 8 nucleotides agree with TRBD1. V was pared by 4 bases and J by 1 base, with 14 bases of the junction left unmatched. Germline V gene lookup returns CDR1 LGHNA and CDR2 YSLEER. The CDR3 is 18 residues long. CDR3 coding DNA: TGCGCCAGCAGCCGAAACTACTGGATAGGGACAGGGAACACTGAAGCTTTCTTT. Translating it yields CASSRNYWIGTGNTEAFF.

The CDR3, as DNA: TGTGCCAGCAGTGAACGGGCGGGGGGGCCAAATGAGCAGTTCTTC. Residues: CASSERAGGPNEQFF. The chain links TRBV2 to TRBJ2-1, with 9 nucleotides matching TRBD2. The CDR3 spans 15 residues. Germline-derived CDR1 and CDR2 are SNHLY and FYNNEI. Unmatched junction bases numbered 6, after V lost 2 bases and J lost 7 bases.

This chain uses TRBV6-6 with TRBJ1-6; D is undetermined. V lost 8 bases and J 0 bases, leaving 8 bases between the germline ends. Looked up from germline, CDR1 is MNHNY and CDR2 is SVGAGI (reference sequence). The CDR3 is 14 amino acids. This chain's CDR3 is CASFPSSYNSPLHF. In nucleotides, the CDR3 is TGTGCCAGCTTCCCGAGCTCCTATAATTCACCCCTCCACTTT.